This TCR beta chain was recovered during a study of shared clonotypes between healthy human individuals. Generated by immunoSEQ multiplex PCR, the TCRdb table keeps only in-frame clones and is missing some. The data show under 600,000 clones, around 79% seen once. Sequenced material: PBMCs. The receptor's source is a woman in her thirties or forties in good health. Some clones in this sample may be carry-over from other donors' samples.

CDR3 DNA sequence: TGTGCCACCAGCAGAGATCTCGGGACGGTCTACGAGCAGTACTTC. This sequence encodes CATSRDLGTVYEQYF. The rearrangement links TRBV15 to TRBJ2-7, with D perhaps assigned TRBD1 or TRBD2 (5 bases each). Germline V gene lookup returns CDR1 LNHNV and CDR2 YYDKDF (reference sequence). Deletions cut 0 bases from V and 3 bases from J, with 12 bases between. The CDR3 totals 15 residues. The full variable domain, its missing parts supplied by reference TRBV15 and TRBJ2-7, is DAMVIQNPRYQVTQFGKPVTLSCSQTLNHNVMYWYQQKSSQAPKLLFHYYDKDFNNEADTPDNFQSRRPNTSFCFLDIRSPGLGDTAMYLCATSRDLGTVYEQYFGPGTRLTVT.